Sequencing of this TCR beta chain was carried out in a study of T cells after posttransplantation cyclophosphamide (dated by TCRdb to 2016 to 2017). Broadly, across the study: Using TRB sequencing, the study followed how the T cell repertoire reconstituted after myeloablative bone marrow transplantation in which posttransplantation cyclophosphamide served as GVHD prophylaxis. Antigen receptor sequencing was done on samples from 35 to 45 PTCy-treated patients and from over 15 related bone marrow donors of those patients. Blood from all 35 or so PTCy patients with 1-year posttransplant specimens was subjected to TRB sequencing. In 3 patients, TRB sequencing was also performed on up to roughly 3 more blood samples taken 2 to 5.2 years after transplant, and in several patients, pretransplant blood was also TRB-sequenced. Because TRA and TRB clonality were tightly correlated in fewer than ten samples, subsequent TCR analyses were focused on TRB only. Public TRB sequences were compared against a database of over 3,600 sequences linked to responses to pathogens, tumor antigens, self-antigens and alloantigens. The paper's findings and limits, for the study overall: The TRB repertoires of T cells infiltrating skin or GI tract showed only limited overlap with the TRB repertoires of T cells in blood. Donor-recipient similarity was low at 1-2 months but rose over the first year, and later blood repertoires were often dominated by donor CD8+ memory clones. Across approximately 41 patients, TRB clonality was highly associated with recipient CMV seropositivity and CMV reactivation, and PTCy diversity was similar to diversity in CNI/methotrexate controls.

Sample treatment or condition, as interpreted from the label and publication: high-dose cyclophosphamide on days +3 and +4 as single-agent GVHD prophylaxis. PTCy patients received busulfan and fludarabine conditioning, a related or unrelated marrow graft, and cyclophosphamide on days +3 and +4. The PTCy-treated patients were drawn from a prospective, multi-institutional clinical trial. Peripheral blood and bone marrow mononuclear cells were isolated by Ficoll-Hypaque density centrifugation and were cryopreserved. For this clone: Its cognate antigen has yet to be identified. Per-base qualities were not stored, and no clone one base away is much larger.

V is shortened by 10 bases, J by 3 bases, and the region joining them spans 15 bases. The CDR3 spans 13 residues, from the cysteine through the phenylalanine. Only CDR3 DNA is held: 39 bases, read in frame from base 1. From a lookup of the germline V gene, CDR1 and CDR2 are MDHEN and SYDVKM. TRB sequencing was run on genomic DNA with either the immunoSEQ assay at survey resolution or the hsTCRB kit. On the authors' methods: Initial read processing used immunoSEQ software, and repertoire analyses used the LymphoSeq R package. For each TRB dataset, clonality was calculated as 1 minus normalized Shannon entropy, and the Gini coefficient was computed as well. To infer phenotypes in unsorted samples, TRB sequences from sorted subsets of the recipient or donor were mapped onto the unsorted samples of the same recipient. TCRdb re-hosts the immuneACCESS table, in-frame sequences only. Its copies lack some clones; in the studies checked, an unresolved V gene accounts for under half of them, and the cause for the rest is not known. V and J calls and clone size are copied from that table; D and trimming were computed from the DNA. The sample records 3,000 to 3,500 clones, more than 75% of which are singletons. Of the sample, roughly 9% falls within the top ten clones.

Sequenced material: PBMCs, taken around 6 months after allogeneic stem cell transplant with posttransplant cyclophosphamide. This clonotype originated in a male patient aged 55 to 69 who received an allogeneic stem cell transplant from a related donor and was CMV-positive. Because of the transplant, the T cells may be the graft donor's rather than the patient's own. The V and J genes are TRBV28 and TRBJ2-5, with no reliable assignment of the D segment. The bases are TGTGCCACCCAGATCGCAAACAAAGAGACCCAGTACTTC. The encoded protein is CATQIANKETQYF.